The 7 T cell receptor beta chains in this list originate from one sample, sequenced in a study of shared clonotypes between healthy human individuals. TCRdb keeps only in-frame clones here, not all; method: immunoSEQ multiplex PCR. The data hold approximately 2,300,000 clones, with roughly 92% observed a single time. The sequenced material came from naive CD4+ T cells from PBMCs. Subset reported: CD45RA+ positively selected. These receptors all stem from a young man in good health. Some clones in this sample may be carry-over from other donors' samples.

With respect to this clone: The sample has other DNA sequences that encode this CDR3 too. This CDR3 reads CASSEGGQGNQPQHF. The CDR3 DNA is TGTGCCAGCAGTGAAGGAGGCCAGGGCAATCAGCCCCAGCATTTT. The chain carries TRBV2 and TRBJ1-5, with unresolved D. The CDR3 contains 15 residues. Germline V gene data show CDR1 as SNHLY and CDR2 as FYNNEI. Trimming cost V 1 base and J 2 bases, with 9 bases left between them.

The rearrangement links TRBV18 to TRBJ2-1; the match to TRBD1 covers 7 bases. This CDR3 has 15 amino acids. Germline V lookup: CDR1 KGHSH, CDR2 LQKENI. The junction had 7 bases not matched to a gene; V was cut back by 6 bases and J by 2 bases. The CDR3 is CASSQLGGPYNEQFF. As DNA, the CDR3 is TGTGCCAGCTCGCAACTAGGGGGCCCCTACAATGAGCAGTTCTTC. The whole variable domain, filled in from reference TRBV18 and TRBJ2-1, reads NAGVMQNPRHLVRRRGQEARLRCSPMKGHSHVYWYRQLPEEGLKFMVYLQKENIIDESGMPKERFSAEFPKEGPSILRIQQVVRGDSAAYFCASSQLGGPYNEQFFGPGTRLTVL.

In its sample, this clone was seen a few times. The DNA for the CDR3 is TGTGCCAGCAGTGGAGGGGGTAGCACTGAAGCTTTCTTT. Its translation is CASSGGGSTEAFF. V is TRBV2 and J is TRBJ1-1; TRBD1 might be the D (6 bases). Germline CDR1 reads SNHLY; CDR2 reads FYNNEI. This CDR3 is 13 amino acids long. V lost 4 bases, J lost 4 bases, and 10 bases lay in between.

The CDR3 sequence is CASRQANTGELFF. In DNA form, the CDR3 reads TGTGCCAGCAGACAGGCGAACACCGGGGAGCTGTTTTTT. The rearrangement joins TRBV7-9 to TRBJ2-2; tentatively, D is TRBD1 (5 bases). Germline-derived CDR1 and CDR2 are SEHNR and FQNEAQ (reference sequence). V was pared by 6 bases and J by 0 bases, with 5 bases between. The CDR3 has 13 residues. The full variable domain, with the rest looked up from reference TRBV7-9 and TRBJ2-2, is DTGVSQNPRHKITKRGQNVTFRCDPISEHNRLYWYRQTLGQGPEFLTYFQNEAQLEKSRLLSDRFSAERPKGSFSTLEIQRTEQGDSAMYLCASRQANTGELFFGEGSRLTVL.

J is TRBJ2-2 and V is TRBV4-3; 10 positions match TRBD1. With V trimmed by 3 bases and J by 3 bases, 7 bases remained unmatched. The CDR3 is made up of 17 amino acids. Germline V CDR1 and CDR2: LGHNA, YSLEER. This CDR3 is CASSHTTGGADTGELFF. DNA of the CDR3: TGCGCCAGCAGCCACACGACAGGGGGCGCGGACACCGGGGAGCTGTTTTTT.

The chain links TRBV5-1 to TRBJ1-2, with D perhaps TRBD1 (6 bases). The V gene lost 0 bases and the J gene lost 1 base, with 10 bases spanning the gap. CDR1 is SGHRS and CDR2 is YFSETQ in the germline V gene. This CDR3 contains 15 residues. The DNA for the CDR3 is TGCGCCAGCAGCTTGGAGGGGGGCGGTAACTATGGCTACACCTTC. Its translation: CASSLEGGGNYGYTF. Variable domain in full (rest from reference TRBV5-1 and TRBJ1-2): KAGVTQTPRYLIKTRGQQVTLSCSPISGHRSVSWYQQTPGQGLQFLFEYFSETQRNKGNFPGRFSGRQFSNSRSEMNVSTLELGDSALYLCASSLEGGGNYGYTFGSGTRLTVV.

This sequence joins TRBV9 and TRBJ2-2; D not resolved. CDR3 length: 15 amino acids. Germline values: CDR1 SGDLS, CDR2 YYNGEE. Trimming took off 0 bases at V and 4 bases at J, with 10 bases between the two ends. CDR3 in DNA: TGTGCCAGCAGCGTAGTTGGAGCGAGCACCGGGGAGCTGTTTTTT. Translating gives CASSVVGASTGELFF.